This T cell receptor (beta chain) was sequenced for a study of control samples from healthy donors and cancer patients. Profiling relied on immunoSEQ multiplex PCR, and the TCRdb table lists in-frame clones only, not all of them. The sample has tens of thousands of clones, less than 80% seen once; the top ten hold 22%. Germline CDR1 KGHSH, CDR2 LQKENI. The CDR3 has 15 amino acids. V gave up 2 bases and J gave up 7 bases, with 18 bases separating them. The rearrangement joins TRBV18 to TRBJ2-7; tentatively, D is TRBD1 (6 bases). The source material was PBMCs. The clonotype originates from a man between 60 and 70 years old with head and neck cancer. For the CDR3, the DNA is TGTGCCAGCTCACCAGGTGGCAGGGACATACGAGAGCAGTACTTC. The encoded protein is CASSPGGRDIREQYF.